These T cell receptor beta chains were read from a single sample in a study of blood T cell repertoires in COVID-19. Method: immunoSEQ multiplex PCR; TCRdb's copy keeps in-frame clones and lacks some. This sample has fewer than 500,000 clones, with roughly four fifths found just once. The sequencing sample was made of peripheral blood. The receptors derive from a human donor with acute or convalescent COVID-19. The donor label of this sample is uncertain. CDR3s include the opening cysteine and the closing phenylalanine or tryptophan. Fields, in order: J gene, D gene, clone size, V gene, CDR3 protein, CDR3 DNA. D genes are given only for firm matches. Expanded clones get a size class; other rows say once, few or many, or leave the size out.

>TRBJ2-2|TRBD2|-|TRBV7-2
CASSGGLAGGTGELFF
TGTGCCAGCAGCGGGGGACTAGCGGGAGGAACCGGGGAGCTGTTTTTT
>TRBJ2-7|TRBD2|once|TRBV7-8
CASSARGDSYEQYF
TGTGCCAGCAGCGCGCGGGGGGACTCCTACGAGCAGTACTTC
>TRBJ1-1|-|-|TRBV18
CASSPSLVQFYTEAFF
TGTGCCAGCTCACCATCCTTAGTACAGTTCTACACTGAAGCTTTCTTT
>TRBJ1-5|-|few|TRBV23-1
CASSLGRHRYDQPQHF
TGCGCCAGCAGTCTAGGCAGGCATCGGTATGATCAGCCCCAGCATTTT
>TRBJ2-3|-|-|TRBV7-8
CASSLGLTTDTQYF
TGTGCCAGCAGCTTAGGGCTTACCACAGATACGCAGTATTTT
>TRBJ2-1|TRBD2|-|TRBV3-1/TRBV3-2
CASSQDAGGQYNEQFF
TGTGCCAGCAGCCAAGACGCGGGGGGCCAGTACAATGAGCAGTTCTTC
>TRBJ2-1|-|-|TRBV5-1
CASSLTLNEQFF
TGCGCCAGCAGCCTGACACTCAATGAGCAGTTCTTC
>TRBJ2-2|TRBD2|-|TRBV9
CASSAQRGGGTGELFF
TGTGCCAGCAGCGCCCAGCGGGGGGGTGGCACCGGGGAGCTGTTTTTT
>TRBJ2-1|-|-|TRBV5-1
CASSFLQETYNEQFF
TGCGCCAGCAGCTTTTTACAGGAAACCTACAATGAGCAGTTCTTC
>TRBJ1-2|-|-|TRBV11-1
CASSYLPFGDYGYTF
TGTGCCAGCAGCTACCTCCCCTTCGGGGACTATGGCTACACCTTC
>TRBJ2-2|TRBD2|-|TRBV15
CATSRGRTSGLTGELFF
TGTGCCACCAGCAGGGGTCGGACTAGCGGACTCACCGGGGAGCTGTTTTTT
>TRBJ2-7|TRBD2|-|TRBV11-2
CASSLVASGGYEQYF
TGTGCCAGCAGCTTAGTGGCTAGCGGGGGATACGAGCAGTACTTC
>TRBJ1-5|-|-|TRBV6-2/TRBV6-3
CASSDQGIGNQPQHF
TGTGCCAGCAGTGACCAGGGGATAGGCAATCAGCCCCAGCATTTT
>TRBJ2-1|-|few|TRBV7-8
CASSLGWRSDNEQFF
TGTGCCAGCAGCCTAGGATGGCGGTCTGACAATGAGCAGTTCTTC
>TRBJ2-1|-|-|TRBV27
CASSLSRGGYNEQFF
TGTGCCAGCAGTTTATCGAGGGGGGGATACAATGAGCAGTTCTTC
>TRBJ2-1|TRBD2|few|TRBV4-1
CASSQYSAGAYNEQFF
TGCGCCAGCAGCCAATACTCGGCGGGGGCCTACAATGAGCAGTTCTTC
>TRBJ2-7|-|-|TRBV11-2
CASSPRPGSLYEQYF
TGTGCCAGCAGCCCACGCCCGGGAAGTCTCTACGAGCAGTACTTC
>TRBJ1-5|-|-|TRBV7-9
CASSPPWEDQPQHF
TGTGCCAGCAGTCCACCCTGGGAGGATCAGCCCCAGCATTTT
>TRBJ1-6|TRBD1|-|TRBV28
CASSFQRQGNSPLHF
TGTGCCAGCAGTTTCCAGAGACAGGGAAATTCACCCCTCCACTTT
>TRBJ2-7|TRBD2|-|TRBV20-1
CSASRLSRGGKNEQYF
TGCAGTGCTAGTCGGCTGTCCCGGGGGGGGAAAAACGAGCAGTACTTC
>TRBJ2-1|TRBD2|-|TRBV24-1
CATSDLAGSSYNEQFF
TGTGCCACCAGTGATCTAGCGGGAAGCTCCTACAATGAGCAGTTCTTC
>TRBJ1-2|TRBD1|-|TRBV7-8
CASSPGTGVYGYTF
TGTGCCAGCAGCCCAGGGACAGGCGTCTATGGCTACACCTTC
>TRBJ1-2|TRBD1|-|TRBV27
CASSFNQGAFNYGYTF
TGTGCCAGCAGTTTCAATCAGGGGGCCTTCAACTATGGCTACACCTTC
>TRBJ1-5|-|once|TRBV6-2/TRBV6-3
CASSYSQNNQPQHF
TGTGCCAGCAGTTACTCTCAGAACAATCAGCCCCAGCATTTT
>TRBJ1-2|TRBD1|-|TRBV4-2
CASSQASGQAVYGYTF
TGTGCCAGCAGCCAGGCTAGTGGACAGGCGGTATATGGCTACACCTTC
>TRBJ2-3|-|-|TRBV5-4
CASSWAGGRTDTQYF
TGTGCCAGCAGCTGGGCAGGGGGGCGAACAGATACGCAGTATTTT
>TRBJ1-2|-|-|TRBV28
CASSSVKQYYGYTF
TGTGCCAGCAGTTCCGTTAAACAGTACTATGGCTACACCTTC